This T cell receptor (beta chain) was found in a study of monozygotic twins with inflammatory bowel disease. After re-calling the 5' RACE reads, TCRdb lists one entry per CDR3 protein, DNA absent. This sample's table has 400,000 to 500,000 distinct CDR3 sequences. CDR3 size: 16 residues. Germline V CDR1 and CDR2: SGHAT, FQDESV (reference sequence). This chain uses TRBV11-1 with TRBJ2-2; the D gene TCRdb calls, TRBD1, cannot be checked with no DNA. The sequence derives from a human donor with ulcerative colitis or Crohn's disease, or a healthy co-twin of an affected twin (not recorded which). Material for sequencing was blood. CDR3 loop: CASSTGQGAKPGELFF.